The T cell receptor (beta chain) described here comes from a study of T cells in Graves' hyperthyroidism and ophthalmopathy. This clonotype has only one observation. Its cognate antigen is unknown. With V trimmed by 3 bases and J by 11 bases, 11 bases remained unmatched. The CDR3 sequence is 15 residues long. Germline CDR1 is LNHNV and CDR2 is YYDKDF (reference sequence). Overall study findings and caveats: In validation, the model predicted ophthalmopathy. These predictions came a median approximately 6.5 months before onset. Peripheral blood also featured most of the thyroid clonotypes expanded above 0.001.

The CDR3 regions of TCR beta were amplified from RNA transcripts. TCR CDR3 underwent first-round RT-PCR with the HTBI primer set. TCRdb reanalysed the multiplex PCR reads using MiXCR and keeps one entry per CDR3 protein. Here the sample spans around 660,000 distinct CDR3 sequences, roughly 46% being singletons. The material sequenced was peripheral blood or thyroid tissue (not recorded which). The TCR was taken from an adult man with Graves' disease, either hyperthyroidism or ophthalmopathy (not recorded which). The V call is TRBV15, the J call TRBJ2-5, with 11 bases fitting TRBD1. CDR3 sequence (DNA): TGTGCCACCAGCAGGAGGGGACAGGGGGATGGACAGCAGTACTTC. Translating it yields CATSRRGQGDGQQYF.